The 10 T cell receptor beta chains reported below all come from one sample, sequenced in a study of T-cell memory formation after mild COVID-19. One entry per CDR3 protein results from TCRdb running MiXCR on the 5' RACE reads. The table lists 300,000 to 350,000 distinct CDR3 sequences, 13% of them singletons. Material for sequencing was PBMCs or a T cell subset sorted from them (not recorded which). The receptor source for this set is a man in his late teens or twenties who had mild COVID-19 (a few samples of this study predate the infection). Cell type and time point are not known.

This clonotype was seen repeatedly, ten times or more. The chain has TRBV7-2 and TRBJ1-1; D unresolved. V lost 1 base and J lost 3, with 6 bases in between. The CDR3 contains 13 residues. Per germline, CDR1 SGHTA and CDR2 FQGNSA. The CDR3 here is CASSLEEDTEAFF. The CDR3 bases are TGTGCCAGCAGCTTAGAGGAGGACACTGAAGCTTTCTTT.

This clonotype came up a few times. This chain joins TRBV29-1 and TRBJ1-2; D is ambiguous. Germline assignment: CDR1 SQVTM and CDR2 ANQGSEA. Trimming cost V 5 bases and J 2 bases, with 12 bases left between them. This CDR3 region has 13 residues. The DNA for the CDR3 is TGCAGCGTTCGGGCAGCGAACAACTATGGCTACACCTTC. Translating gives CSVRAANNYGYTF. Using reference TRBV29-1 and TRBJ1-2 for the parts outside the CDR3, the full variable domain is SAVISQKPSRDICQRGTSLTIQCQVDSQVTMMFWYRQQPGQSLTLIATANQGSEATYESGFVIDKFPISRPNLTFSTLTVSNMSPEDSSIYLCSVRAANNYGYTFGSGTRLTVV.

The CDR3 region has the DNA TGTGCCAGCAGCAAAGCGGGGGGGCCCCCAGATACGCAGTATTTT. Translation: CASSKAGGPPDTQYF. J is TRBJ2-3 and V is TRBV21-1; TRBD1, the table's D call, lacks a check against the DNA. TRBV21-1 is deemed a pseudogene. CDR3 length: 15 amino acids.

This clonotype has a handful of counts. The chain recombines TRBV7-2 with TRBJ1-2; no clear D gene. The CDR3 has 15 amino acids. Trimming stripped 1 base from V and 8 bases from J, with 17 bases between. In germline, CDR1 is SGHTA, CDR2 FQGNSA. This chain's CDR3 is CASSLGASGPAGYTF. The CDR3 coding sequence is TGTGCCAGCAGCTTAGGAGCGTCCGGGCCGGCAGGCTACACCTTC.

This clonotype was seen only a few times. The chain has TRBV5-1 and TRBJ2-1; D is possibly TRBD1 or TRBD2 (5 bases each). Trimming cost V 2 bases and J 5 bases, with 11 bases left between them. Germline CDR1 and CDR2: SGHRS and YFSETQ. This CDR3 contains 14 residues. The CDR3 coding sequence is TGCGCCAGCAGCTTCACCGGGACCGACAATGAGCAGTTCTTC. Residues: CASSFTGTDNEQFF.

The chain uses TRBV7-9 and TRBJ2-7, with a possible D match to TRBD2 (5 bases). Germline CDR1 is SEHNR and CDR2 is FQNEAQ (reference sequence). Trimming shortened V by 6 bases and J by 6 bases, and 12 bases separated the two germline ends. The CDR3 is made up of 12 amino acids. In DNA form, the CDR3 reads TGTGCCAGCAGGCCGACTGGGAGCGAGCAGTACGTC. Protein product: CASRPTGSEQYV.

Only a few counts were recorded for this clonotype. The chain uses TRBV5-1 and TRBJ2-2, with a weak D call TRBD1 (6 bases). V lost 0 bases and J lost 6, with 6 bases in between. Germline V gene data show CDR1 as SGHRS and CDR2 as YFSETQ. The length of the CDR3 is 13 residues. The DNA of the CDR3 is TGCGCCAGCAGCTTGGGACAGGCCGGGGAGCTGTTTTTT. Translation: CASSLGQAGELFF.

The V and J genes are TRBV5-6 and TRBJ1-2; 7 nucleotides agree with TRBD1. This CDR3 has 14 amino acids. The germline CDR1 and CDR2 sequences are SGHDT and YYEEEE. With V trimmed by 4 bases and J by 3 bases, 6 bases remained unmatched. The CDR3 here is CASSQETGYYGYTF. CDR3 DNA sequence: TGTGCCAGCAGCCAGGAGACAGGGTACTATGGCTACACCTTC.

CDR3 in DNA: TGTGCCAGCAGTGAAGCGAGAGAGACCCAGTACTTC. Translation gives CASSEARETQYF. The chain joins TRBV2 to TRBJ2-5; D is ambiguous. CDR1 and CDR2 (germline): SNHLY, FYNNEI. The CDR3 totals 12 residues. V dropped 0 bases and J dropped 4 bases, with 3 bases sitting between them.

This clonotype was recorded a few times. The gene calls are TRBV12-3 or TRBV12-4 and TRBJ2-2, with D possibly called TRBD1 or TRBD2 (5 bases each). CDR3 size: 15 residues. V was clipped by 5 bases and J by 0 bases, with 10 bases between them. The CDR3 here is CASSRDGSNTGELFF. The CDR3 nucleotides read TGTGCCAGCAGTCGGGACGGTTCGAACACCGGGGAGCTGTTTTTT.